This entry features one TCR beta chain sequence. Its antigen is currently unknown. Germline V gene sequence: CDR1 MGHRA, CDR2 YSYEKL. The CDR3 extends over 18 amino acids. Germline trimming cut 3 bases from V and 3 bases from J; bases unmatched to any gene: 11. This sample stems from a study of T-cell memory formation after mild COVID-19. UMIs and sample barcodes were carried by the TCR alpha and TCR beta cDNA libraries that 5'RACE produced using constant-segment primers. From the 5' RACE reads, TCRdb called clonotypes with MiXCR, one entry per CDR3 protein. The repertoire includes around 340,000 distinct CDR3 sequences, over 10% of them detected once, and over 20% sits in the top ten. Study-wide results and caveats: Those CD4+ clones that contracted were mainly in CM and EM (CD8+ ones in EMRA).

The sample comprised PBMCs or a T cell subset sorted from them (not recorded which). The rearrangement joins TRBV4-1 to TRBJ1-2; 12 bases line up with TRBD1. This TCR was recovered from a man younger than 30 who had mild COVID-19 (a few samples of this study predate the infection). Cell type and time point are not known. This CDR3 reads CASSQVSGTGGRDYGYTF. In nucleotides, the CDR3 is TGCGCCAGCAGCCAGGTCTCCGGGACAGGGGGCAGGGACTATGGCTACACCTTC.